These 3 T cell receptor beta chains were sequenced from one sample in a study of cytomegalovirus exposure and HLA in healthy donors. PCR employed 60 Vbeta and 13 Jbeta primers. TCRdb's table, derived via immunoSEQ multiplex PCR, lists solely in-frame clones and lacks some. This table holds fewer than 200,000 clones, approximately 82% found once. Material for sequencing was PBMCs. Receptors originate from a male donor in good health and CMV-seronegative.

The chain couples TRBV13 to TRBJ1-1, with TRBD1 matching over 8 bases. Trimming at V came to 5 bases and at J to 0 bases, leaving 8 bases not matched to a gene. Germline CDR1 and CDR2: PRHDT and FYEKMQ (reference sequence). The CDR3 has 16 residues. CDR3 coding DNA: TGTGCCAGCAGCCCAAGGACAGGGACCCTGAACACTGAAGCTTTCTTT. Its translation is CASSPRTGTLNTEAFF.

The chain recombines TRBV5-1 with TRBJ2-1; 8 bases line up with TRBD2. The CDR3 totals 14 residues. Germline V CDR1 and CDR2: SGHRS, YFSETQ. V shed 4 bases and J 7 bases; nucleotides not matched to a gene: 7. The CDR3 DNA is TGCGCCAGCAGCGCGAGCGGGAGCACGAATGAGCAGTTCTTC. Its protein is CASSASGSTNEQFF.

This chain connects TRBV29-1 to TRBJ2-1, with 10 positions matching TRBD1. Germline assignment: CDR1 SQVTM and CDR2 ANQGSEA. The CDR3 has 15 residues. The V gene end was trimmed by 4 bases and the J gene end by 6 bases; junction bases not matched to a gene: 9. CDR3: CSVGSRDRGFNEQFF. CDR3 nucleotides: TGCAGCGTTGGGAGCCGGGACAGGGGCTTCAATGAGCAGTTCTTC.